This T cell receptor (beta chain) appears in the sequencing data of a study of CD8 T cells in Susac syndrome. CDR3 length: 13 residues. In germline, CDR1 is MDHEN, CDR2 SYDVKM. With 10 bases clipped from V and 2 bases from J, the junction kept 6 bases outside the gene matches. It was with random hexamers that roughly 0.5 to 1 ug RNA was reverse transcribed. Multiplex PCR with immunoSEQ amplified the TCR beta CDR3 across 54 Vbeta and 13 Jbeta. One entry per CDR3 protein, called by TCRdb with MiXCR from the immunoSEQ multiplex PCR reads. The table includes around 280,000 distinct CDR3 sequences, roughly 81% detected once. Multiple sclerosis controls were treatment-naive patients with stable or active relapsing-remitting disease.

V is TRBV28 and J is TRBJ2-7; 9 bases agree with TRBD2. The TCR comes from a human donor with multiple sclerosis. What was sequenced was CD8+ T cells from PBMCs. The CDR3 spells CATIAGAAYEQYF. In DNA form, the CDR3 reads TGTGCCACAATAGCGGGAGCCGCCTACGAGCAGTACTTC.